This TCR beta chain was sequenced in a study of shared clonotypes between healthy human individuals. Trimming cost V 3 bases and J 6 bases, with 15 bases left between them. This CDR3 contains 14 residues. Germline V lookup: CDR1 LGHNT, CDR2 FRNRAP. This table comes from immunoSEQ multiplex PCR, and its TCRdb copy is limited to in-frame clones, with some not included. Among 2 million to 3 million clones listed, over 85% were seen once. This receptor was identified in a man younger than 30 in good health. The chain has TRBV12-5 and TRBJ2-7, with D possibly being TRBD2 (6 bases). Sequenced: naive CD4+ T cells sorted from blood. Subset reported: CD45RA+ positively selected. The CDR3 DNA reads as TGTGCTAGTGGTTTCGGGGGAGGAAGCGCCGAGCAGTACTTC. Translation gives CASGFGGGSAEQYF.